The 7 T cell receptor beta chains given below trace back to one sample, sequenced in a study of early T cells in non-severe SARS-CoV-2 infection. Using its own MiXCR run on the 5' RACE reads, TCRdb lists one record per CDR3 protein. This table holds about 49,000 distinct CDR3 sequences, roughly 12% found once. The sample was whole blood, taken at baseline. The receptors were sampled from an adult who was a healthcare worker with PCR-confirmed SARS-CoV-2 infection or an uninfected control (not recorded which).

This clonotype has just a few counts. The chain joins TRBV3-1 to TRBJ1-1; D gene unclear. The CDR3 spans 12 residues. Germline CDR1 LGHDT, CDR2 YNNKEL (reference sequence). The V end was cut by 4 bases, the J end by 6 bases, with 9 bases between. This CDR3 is CASSPKAAEAFF. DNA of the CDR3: TGTGCCAGCAGCCCCAAGGCCGCTGAAGCTTTCTTT.

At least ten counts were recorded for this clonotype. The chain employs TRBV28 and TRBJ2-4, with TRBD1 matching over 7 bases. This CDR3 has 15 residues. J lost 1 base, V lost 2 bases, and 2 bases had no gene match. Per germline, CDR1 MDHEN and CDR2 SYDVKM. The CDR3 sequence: CASSLTGVAKNIQYF. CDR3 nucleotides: TGTGCCAGCAGTTTAACAGGGGTTGCCAAAAACATTCAGTACTTC. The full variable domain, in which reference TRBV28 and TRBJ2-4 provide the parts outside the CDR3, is DVKVTQSSRYLVKRTGEKVFLECVQDMDHENMFWYRQDPGLGLRLIYFSYDVKMKEKGDIPEGYSVSREKKERFSLILESASTNQTSMYLCASSLTGVAKNIQYFGAGTRLSVL.

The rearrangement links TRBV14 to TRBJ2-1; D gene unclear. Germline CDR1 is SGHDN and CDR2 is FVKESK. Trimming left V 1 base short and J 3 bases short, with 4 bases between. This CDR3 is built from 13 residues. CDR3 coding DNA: TGTGCCAGCAGCCAAGCGGACTACAATGAGCAGTTCTTC. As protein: CASSQADYNEQFF.

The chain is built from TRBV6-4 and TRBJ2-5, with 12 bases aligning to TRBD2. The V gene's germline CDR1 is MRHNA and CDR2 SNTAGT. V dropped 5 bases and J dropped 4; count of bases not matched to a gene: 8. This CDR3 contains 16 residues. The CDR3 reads CASSSLKTSGRETQYF. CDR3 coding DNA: TGTGCCAGCAGTTCCCTTAAGACTAGCGGGAGAGAGACCCAGTACTTC.

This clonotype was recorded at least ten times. The DNA of the CDR3 is TGTGCCAGCAGCCAGGACCAGACAGGGGGCGAGCAGTACTTC. Its translation is CASSQDQTGGEQYF. The V gene is TRBV4-2, the J gene TRBJ2-7; 9 nucleotides line up with TRBD1. With 3 bases clipped from V and 6 bases from J, the junction kept 6 bases outside the gene matches. CDR1 and CDR2 from the germline V gene are LGHNA and YNFKEQ. The CDR3 totals 14 residues.

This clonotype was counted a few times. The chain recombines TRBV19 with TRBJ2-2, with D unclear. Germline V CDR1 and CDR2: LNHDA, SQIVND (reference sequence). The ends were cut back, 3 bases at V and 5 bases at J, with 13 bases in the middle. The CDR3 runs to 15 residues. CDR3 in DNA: TGTGCCAGTAGTATTCATGCCTTCGGGACCGGGGAGCTGTTTTTT. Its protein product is CASSIHAFGTGELFF.

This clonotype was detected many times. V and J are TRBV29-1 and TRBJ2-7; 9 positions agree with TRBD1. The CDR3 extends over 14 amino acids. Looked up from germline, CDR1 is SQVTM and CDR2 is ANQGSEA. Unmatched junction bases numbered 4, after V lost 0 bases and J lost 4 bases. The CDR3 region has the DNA TGCAGCGTTGAAGATCGGGGACAGGGATACGAGCAGTACTTC. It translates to CSVEDRGQGYEQYF.